A selection of T cell receptor beta chains follows, all from one sample in a study of shared clonotypes between healthy human individuals. The data were produced by immunoSEQ multiplex PCR, yet TCRdb's version contains in-frame clones alone and is incomplete. The repertoire includes about 1.5 million clones, 98% of them detected once, and roughly 0.42% sits in the top ten. The sample comprised naive CD4+ T cells sorted from blood. The receptors were gathered from a man between 25 and 39 years old in good health. CDR3s include the opening cysteine and the closing phenylalanine or tryptophan. D genes are given only for firm matches. Part of the rows lack a size; the others show once, few, many or a class for expanded clones.

TRBD1,-,TRBJ1-4,TRBV27,16,TGTGCCAGCAGTAACCGATGGACAGGGTCTAATGAAAAACTGTTTTTT,CASSNRWTGSNEKLFF
-,-,TRBJ2-1,TRBV30,15,TGTGCCTGGAGTGTATCCAGGGGTCAAGAGAATGAGCAGTTCTTC,CAWSVSRGQENEQFF
TRBD2,-,TRBJ2-1,TRBV5-4,17,TGTGCCAGCAGCTGGTCCTCCGGGACTAGCGGGAGCGATGAGCAGTTCTTC,CASSWSSGTSGSDEQFF
-,-,TRBJ1-5,TRBV7-9,14,TGTGCCAGCAGCTTGGACGGGCCCAATCAGCCCCAGCATTTT,CASSLDGPNQPQHF
-,-,TRBJ2-1,TRBV19,14,TGTGCCAGTAGTCGGGGAGTATCCTACAATGAGCAGTTCTTC,CASSRGVSYNEQFF
-,-,TRBJ2-3,TRBV11-3,13,TGTGCCAGCAGCTTAGGGAGGGCGTATACGCAGTATTTT,CASSLGRAYTQYF
-,-,TRBJ2-3,TRBV6-5,12,TGTGCCAGCGGGAGGAGCACAGATACGCAGTATTTT,CASGRSTDTQYF
-,-,TRBJ1-4,TRBV10-3,16,TGTGCCACCTCCCCTGGACAGAAGGCAACTAATGAAAAACTGTTTTTT,CATSPGQKATNEKLFF
-,-,TRBJ2-3,TRBV7-2,14,TGTGCCAGCAGCCAATGGGGGAGCACAGATACGCAGTATTTT,CASSQWGSTDTQYF
-,-,TRBJ1-1,TRBV7-9,12,TGTGCCAGCACCCTTTCTGGCACTGAAGCTTTCTTT,CASTLSGTEAFF
-,-,TRBJ1-1,TRBV29-1,14,TGCAGCGTTAGTGAGACGGCTTTGAACACTGAAGCTTTCTTT,CSVSETALNTEAFF
-,-,TRBJ2-1,TRBV5-5,14,TGTGCCAGCAGCTTGACGCAGGGTTACAATGAGCAGTTCTTC,CASSLTQGYNEQFF
-,-,TRBJ1-3,TRBV7-2,12,TGTGCCAGCAGCCGGGGGCCCGGGACCATATATTTT,CASSRGPGTIYF
TRBD1,-,TRBJ2-7,TRBV4-1,17,TGCGCCAGCAGCCTCTCTCTGGGACAGGTTGACGGCTACGAGCAGTACTTC,CASSLSLGQVDGYEQYF
TRBD1,-,TRBJ2-7,TRBV28,18,TGTGCCAGCAGTACTATCCCGGGACAGAGACGAGGGGGATACGAGCAGTACTTC,CASSTIPGQRRGGYEQYF
-,once,TRBJ1-2,TRBV10-3,13,TGTGCCACCAAACCTGGCGGGGCGGGTGGCTACACCTTC,CATKPGGAGGYTF
-,-,TRBJ2-3,TRBV5-1,14,TGCGCCAGCAGCTTGGCGACTAGCACAGATACGCAGTATTTT,CASSLATSTDTQYF
-,-,TRBJ2-3,TRBV30,11,TGTGCCTGGAGTAACACAGATACGCAGTATTTT,CAWSNTDTQYF
-,-,TRBJ1-2,TRBV20-1,10,TGCAGTGCTAGAGATCCCAGCTACACCTTC,CSARDPSYTF
-,-,TRBJ1-4,TRBV7-9,15,TGTGCCAGCAGCGTAACCACAGGGCCGAGGGAAAAACTGTTTTTT,CASSVTTGPREKLFF
-,-,TRBJ2-7,TRBV2,12,TGTGCCAGCATAGAGGGATCCTACGAGCAGTACTTC,CASIEGSYEQYF